Listed below are T cell receptor beta chains from one sample, sequenced in a study of glioma-infiltrating T cells after dendritic cell vaccination. Assay used: immunoSEQ multiplex PCR; TCRdb lists only in-frame clones, some missing. The sample gives around 87,000 clones, about four fifths of which show up once; under 8% is in the top ten. The source was blood, collected after dendritic cell vaccination. The receptors stem from a human donor with glioblastoma. CDR3s include the opening cysteine and the closing phenylalanine or tryptophan. Each record gives: clone size, V gene, D gene, J gene, CDR3 protein. A D gene is named only where the DNA matches it firmly. For some rows the clone size is stated as once, few or many, or as a class when expanded; others skip it.

abundance: NA; v_gene: TRBV5-1; d_gene: TRBD2; j_gene: TRBJ2-2; CDR3aa: CASSRTSGGAAGELFF
abundance: NA; v_gene: TRBV4-2; d_gene: TRBD2; j_gene: TRBJ2-1; CDR3aa: CASSQGPGLAGASIGTYNEQFF
abundance: NA; v_gene: TRBV2; d_gene: NA; j_gene: TRBJ1-3; CDR3aa: CASTGLQTGNTIYF
abundance: NA; v_gene: TRBV18; d_gene: TRBD1; j_gene: TRBJ1-1; CDR3aa: CASSPPGTGDSEAFF
abundance: few; v_gene: TRBV27; d_gene: TRBD1; j_gene: TRBJ1-1; CDR3aa: CASSPDRENTEAFF
abundance: once; v_gene: TRBV11-1; d_gene: NA; j_gene: TRBJ1-6; CDR3aa: CASSLDEAAGSPLHF
abundance: NA; v_gene: TRBV29-1; d_gene: TRBD1; j_gene: TRBJ2-7; CDR3aa: CSVWTGGAEQYF
abundance: NA; v_gene: TRBV6-5; d_gene: NA; j_gene: TRBJ2-1; CDR3aa: CASSLVGEQFF
abundance: NA; v_gene: TRBV5-1; d_gene: TRBD1; j_gene: TRBJ1-6; CDR3aa: CASSLWSGGGRGDPLHF
abundance: NA; v_gene: TRBV27; d_gene: NA; j_gene: TRBJ2-3; CDR3aa: CASSPALVSDTQYF
abundance: once; v_gene: TRBV15; d_gene: NA; j_gene: TRBJ1-5; CDR3aa: CATSRRFGGPGSSQHF
abundance: once; v_gene: TRBV7-9; d_gene: NA; j_gene: TRBJ2-2; CDR3aa: CASSLWPENTGELFF
abundance: NA; v_gene: TRBV19; d_gene: TRBD1; j_gene: TRBJ2-7; CDR3aa: CASSGRDRGREQYF
abundance: few; v_gene: TRBV27; d_gene: TRBD1; j_gene: TRBJ1-2; CDR3aa: CASSLRDRGGYTF
abundance: NA; v_gene: TRBV19; d_gene: TRBD1; j_gene: TRBJ1-1; CDR3aa: CASTPTRQGRVTEAFF
abundance: NA; v_gene: TRBV5-1; d_gene: NA; j_gene: TRBJ1-1; CDR3aa: CASSLAGDRAEAFF
abundance: NA; v_gene: TRBV5-1; d_gene: TRBD2; j_gene: TRBJ2-7; CDR3aa: CASSGGGGRRYEQYF
abundance: few; v_gene: TRBV5-1; d_gene: NA; j_gene: TRBJ1-2; CDR3aa: CASSTGQRYGYTF
abundance: NA; v_gene: TRBV5-6; d_gene: NA; j_gene: TRBJ2-7; CDR3aa: CASSLVGLGGYEQYF
abundance: NA; v_gene: TRBV19; d_gene: NA; j_gene: TRBJ1-5; CDR3aa: CASSEIQSNQPQHF
abundance: few; v_gene: TRBV29-1; d_gene: TRBD1; j_gene: TRBJ1-1; CDR3aa: CSGYRGQAFF
abundance: NA; v_gene: TRBV5-1; d_gene: NA; j_gene: TRBJ1-1; CDR3aa: CASSLTVGAWTEAFF
abundance: NA; v_gene: TRBV27; d_gene: TRBD1; j_gene: TRBJ1-2; CDR3aa: CASSHSRQGYGGNYGYTF
abundance: NA; v_gene: TRBV28; d_gene: NA; j_gene: TRBJ2-7; CDR3aa: CASSFTGISYEQYF
abundance: NA; v_gene: TRBV20-1; d_gene: TRBD1; j_gene: TRBJ1-5; CDR3aa: CSADRTGQHF
abundance: NA; v_gene: TRBV7-2; d_gene: NA; j_gene: TRBJ1-1; CDR3aa: CASILTGNTEAFF
abundance: NA; v_gene: TRBV19; d_gene: TRBD2; j_gene: TRBJ2-1; CDR3aa: CASRTSGGADEQFF
abundance: NA; v_gene: TRBV7-3; d_gene: NA; j_gene: TRBJ2-5; CDR3aa: CASSQGAGYQETQYF
abundance: once; v_gene: TRBV6-1; d_gene: TRBD2; j_gene: TRBJ2-1; CDR3aa: CASSEGTSGHNEQFF
abundance: NA; v_gene: TRBV2; d_gene: TRBD2; j_gene: TRBJ2-3; CDR3aa: CASSTVLAGTSTDTQYF
abundance: NA; v_gene: TRBV7-2; d_gene: NA; j_gene: TRBJ2-1; CDR3aa: CASSLEIRHEQFF
abundance: NA; v_gene: TRBV18; d_gene: NA; j_gene: TRBJ1-1; CDR3aa: CASSPGANTEAFF
abundance: NA; v_gene: TRBV2; d_gene: TRBD2; j_gene: TRBJ2-3; CDR3aa: CACQRGLGTDTQYF
abundance: NA; v_gene: TRBV5-6; d_gene: NA; j_gene: TRBJ1-4; CDR3aa: CASSLREGFATNEKLFF
abundance: NA; v_gene: TRBV15; d_gene: TRBD2; j_gene: TRBJ2-3; CDR3aa: CATSPGGLADTQYF
abundance: NA; v_gene: TRBV5-1; d_gene: TRBD1; j_gene: TRBJ1-1; CDR3aa: CASSPEFDRATEAFF